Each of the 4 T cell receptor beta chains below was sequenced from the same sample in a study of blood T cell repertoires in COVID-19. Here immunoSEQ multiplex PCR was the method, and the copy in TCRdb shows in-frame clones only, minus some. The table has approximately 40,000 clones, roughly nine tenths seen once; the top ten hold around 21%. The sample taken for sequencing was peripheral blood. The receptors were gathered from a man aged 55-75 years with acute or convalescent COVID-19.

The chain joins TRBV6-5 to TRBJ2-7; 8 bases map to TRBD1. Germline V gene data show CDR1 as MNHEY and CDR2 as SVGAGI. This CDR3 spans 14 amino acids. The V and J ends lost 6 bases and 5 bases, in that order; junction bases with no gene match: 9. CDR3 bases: TGTGCCAGCAGCAGGGTGACAGGGGTCCACGAGCAGTACTTC. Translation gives CASSRVTGVHEQYF.

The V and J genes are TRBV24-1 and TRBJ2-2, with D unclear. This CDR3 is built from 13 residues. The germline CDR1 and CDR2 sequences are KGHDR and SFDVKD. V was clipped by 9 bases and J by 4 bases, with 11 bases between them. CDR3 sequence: CATGAYSTGELFF. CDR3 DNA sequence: TGTGCCACCGGAGCCTATTCCACCGGGGAGCTGTTTTTT.

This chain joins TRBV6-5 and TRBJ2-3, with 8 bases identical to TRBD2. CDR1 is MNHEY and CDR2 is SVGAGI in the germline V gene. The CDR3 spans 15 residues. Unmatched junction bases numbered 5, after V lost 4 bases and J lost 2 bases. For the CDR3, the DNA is TGTGCCAGCAGTTCCTATAGCGGGACCACAGATACGCAGTATTTT. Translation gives CASSSYSGTTDTQYF.

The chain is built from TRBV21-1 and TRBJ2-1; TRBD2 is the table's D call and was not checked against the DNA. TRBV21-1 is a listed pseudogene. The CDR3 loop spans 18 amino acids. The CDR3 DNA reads TGTGCCAGCAGCAAAGTTTCGGAACGGGAGGAGACCTACAATGAGCAGTTCTTC. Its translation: CASSKVSEREETYNEQFF.